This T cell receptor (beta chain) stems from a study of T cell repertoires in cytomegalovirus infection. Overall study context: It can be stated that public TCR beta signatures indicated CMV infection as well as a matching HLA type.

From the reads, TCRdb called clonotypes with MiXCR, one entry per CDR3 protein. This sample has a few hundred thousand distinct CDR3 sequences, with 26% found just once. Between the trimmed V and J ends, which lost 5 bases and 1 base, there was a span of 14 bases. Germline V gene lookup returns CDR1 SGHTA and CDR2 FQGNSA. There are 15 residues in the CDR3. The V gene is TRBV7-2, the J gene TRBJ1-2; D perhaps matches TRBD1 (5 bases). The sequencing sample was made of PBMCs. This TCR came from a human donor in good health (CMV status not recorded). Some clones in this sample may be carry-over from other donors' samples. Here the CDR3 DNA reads TGTGCCAGCAGCCCCCGGGGCCTTTTTAACTATGGCTACACCTTC. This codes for CASSPRGLFNYGYTF.